The entry below gives a single TCR beta chain sequence along with its context. This specimen comes from a study of regulatory T cells in long-lasting Graves disease. Time point specified: persistent/refractory GD, antithyroid drugs over 5 years with positive TRAb. RNA from PBMCs was the source of the TCR library. The CDR3 runs to 15 residues. Per the germline V gene, CDR1 is MNHEY and CDR2 is SVGAGI. J lost 2 bases, V lost 3 bases, and 5 bases had no gene match. With iRepertoire HTBI primers and Arm-PCR of CDR3 regions, TCR beta libraries were built. From the multiplex PCR reads, TCRdb called clonotypes with MiXCR, one entry per CDR3 protein. This table has about 660,000 distinct CDR3 sequences, around 32% appearing once.

The clonotype was recovered from a female donor with Graves disease. The material sequenced was peripheral blood mononuclear cells (PBMCs), taken when the disease was refractory, from a patient treated with antithyroid drugs. The chain links TRBV6-5 to TRBJ1-2; 8 bases match TRBD1. CDR3 loop: CASSYTGGKNYGYTF. CDR3 bases: TGTGCCAGCAGTTATACAGGGGGTAAAAACTATGGCTACACCTTC.